A selection of T cell receptor beta chains follows, all from one sample in a study of blood T cell repertoires in COVID-19. The table came from immunoSEQ multiplex PCR; TCRdb's copy has only in-frame clones and leaves some out. The table shows approximately 50,000 clones, with roughly nine tenths occurring only once. Sequencing used peripheral blood. These receptors all stem from a human donor in a cohort sampled during active COVID-19. Each CDR3 is given with its conserved first and last residue. Each record gives: clone size, J gene, V gene, D gene, CDR3 DNA, CDR3 protein. D genes are given only for firm matches. Rows may omit the clone size; those that give it use once, few, many or a size class.

. | TRBJ2-1 | TRBV28 | TRBD2 | TGTGCCAGCAGATTCTCAGGACTAGCGGGAGACAATGAGCAGTTCTTC | CASRFSGLAGDNEQFF
. | TRBJ1-2 | TRBV25-1 | TRBD1 | TGTGCCAGCAGTGATCCCGGACAGGCTGCCTATGGCTACACCTTC | CASSDPGQAAYGYTF
. | TRBJ1-4 | TRBV5-4 | . | TGTGCCAGCAGCCCGGCGGGGGAAGCTAATGAAAAACTGTTTTTT | CASSPAGEANEKLFF
. | TRBJ2-1 | TRBV10-1 | TRBD2 | TGCGCCAGCAGTGAGACTAGCGGGAGGCCCAATGAGCAGTTCTTC | CASSETSGRPNEQFF
. | TRBJ2-5 | TRBV2 | . | TGTGCCAGCAGCCCTAGGACTTACCAAGAGACCCAGTACTTC | CASSPRTYQETQYF
. | TRBJ1-2 | TRBV19 | . | TGTGCCAGTAGTATTGAGGGCAACTATGGCTACACCTTC | CASSIEGNYGYTF
. | TRBJ2-1 | TRBV5-6 | TRBD1 | TGTGCCAGCAGCTTGGGTCGCGGGACAGGGCTCATAGTACCCCCTGGGCTGTTCTTC | CASSLGRGTGLIVPPGLFF
. | TRBJ2-7 | TRBV28 | TRBD1 | TGTGCCAGCAGGACAGGGGGCTCAAACGAGCAGTACTTC | CASRTGGSNEQYF
once | TRBJ1-2 | TRBV7-9 | TRBD1 | TGTGCCAGCAGCTCTACAGGGGTTGGAGGCTACACCTTC | CASSSTGVGGYTF
. | TRBJ2-7 | TRBV5-1 | . | TGCGCCAGCAGCTTTCGCGGAAACTCCTACGAGCAGTACTTC | CASSFRGNSYEQYF
. | TRBJ1-5 | TRBV19 | TRBD1 | TGTGCCAGTAGTATACGGGAAGGGACAGGGACGGTAAAGGTCAATCAGCCCCAGCATTTT | CASSIREGTGTVKVNQPQHF
. | TRBJ2-3 | TRBV5-4 | . | TGTGCCAGCAGCTTGGAACCGGAGGCCACAGATACGCAGTATTTT | CASSLEPEATDTQYF
. | TRBJ2-1 | TRBV24-1 | TRBD1 | TGTGCCACCAGTGATGGGGGACAGGGGGCTGATGAGCAGTTCTTC | CATSDGGQGADEQFF
. | TRBJ2-7 | TRBV19 | TRBD2 | TGTGCCAGTAGTATAGCGGTTAGCGGGAGTGTCTACGAGCAGTACTTC | CASSIAVSGSVYEQYF
. | TRBJ2-5 | TRBV12-3/TRBV12-4 | . | TGTGCCAGCAGATCATCAGAGACCCAGTACTTC | CASRSSETQYF
few | TRBJ1-1 | TRBV5-8 | . | TGTGCCAGCAGCTTAATCGGCACTGAAGCTTTCTTT | CASSLIGTEAFF
. | TRBJ2-3 | TRBV7-9 | TRBD2 | TGTGCCAGCAGCTGGACTAGCGGAAGCACAGATACGCAGTATTTT | CASSWTSGSTDTQYF
. | TRBJ1-2 | TRBV19 | TRBD1 | TGTGCCAGTAGACCACAGGGGTATGGCTACACCTTC | CASRPQGYGYTF
. | TRBJ1-2 | TRBV3-1/TRBV3-2 | TRBD1 | TGTGCCAGCAGCCTAGGGACAGTCAATGGCTACACCTTC | CASSLGTVNGYTF
few | TRBJ2-2 | TRBV10-1 | TRBD2 | TGCGCCAGCAGTGATTGGGCTAGCGGGAGGACCGGGGAGCTGTTTTTT | CASSDWASGRTGELFF
. | TRBJ2-2 | TRBV9 | . | TGTGCCAGCAGCGTGGACAGTGAGACCGGGGAGCTGTTTTTT | CASSVDSETGELFF
. | TRBJ1-6 | TRBV10-3 | TRBD1 | TGTGCCATCAGTGACCCTAAACAGGGGACGGATTCACCCCTCCACTTT | CAISDPKQGTDSPLHF
. | TRBJ2-7 | TRBV5-1 | . | TGCGCCAGCAGCCTGACAGTTTCGGCCCCTGTGGGTGTGGAGCAGTACTTC | CASSLTVSAPVGVEQYF
. | TRBJ1-1 | TRBV4-2 | . | TGTGCCAGCAGCCAAGAGGGCGGGGTGAACACTGAAGCTTTCTTT | CASSQEGGVNTEAFF
. | TRBJ2-7 | TRBV7-3 | . | TGTGCCAGCAGTCCGCTGGGGGGCTACGAGCAGTACTTC | CASSPLGGYEQYF
. | TRBJ2-3 | TRBV12-3/TRBV12-4 | TRBD2 | TGTGCCAGCAGTCCAGGGAGGGGGCAGTATTTT | CASSPGRGQYF
. | TRBJ2-2 | TRBV5-8 | TRBD1 | TGTGCCAGCATCATTTCGCAGGGGGCCGCGAACACCGGGGAGCTGTTTTTT | CASIISQGAANTGELFF
. | TRBJ1-6 | TRBV6-5 | . | TGTGCCAGCAGTCCCGGGCCCGGGGGGTCACCCCTCCACTTT | CASSPGPGGSPLHF
. | TRBJ2-2 | TRBV7-9 | . | TGTGCCAGCAGAAACGGGATATTGACCGGGGAGCTGTTTTTT | CASRNGILTGELFF